Listed below are T cell receptor beta chains from one sample, sequenced in a study of CD8 T cells in Susac syndrome. TCRdb passed the immunoSEQ multiplex PCR reads through MiXCR, listing each CDR3 protein once. The data contain fewer than 250,000 distinct CDR3 sequences, approximately 94% of them singletons. Sequenced sample: CD4+ T cells from PBMCs. The receptors come from a human donor in good health. Both conserved end residues are part of each CDR3. A D gene is named only where the DNA matches it firmly. Some rows have no size entry. The others give once, few or many, or a class for an expanded clone.

>TRBV12-3/TRBV12-4|.|.|TRBJ1-6
CASSFGTDNSPLHF
TGTGCCAGCAGTTTCGGCACAGATAATTCACCCCTCCACTTT
>TRBV15|.|.|TRBJ2-2
CATRRRIDFPGELFF
TGTGCCACCAGACGGCGGATAGACTTCCCCGGGGAGCTGTTTTTT
>TRBV20-1|TRBD2|.|TRBJ2-5
CSARDPGKSGGTKYQETQYF
TGCAGTGCTAGAGATCCCGGAAAAAGCGGGGGGACCAAGTACCAAGAGACCCAGTACTTC
>TRBV15|.|.|TRBJ1-6
CATSRVSEVKNSPLHF
TGTGCCACCAGCAGAGTATCTGAAGTGAAAAATTCACCCCTCCACTTT
>TRBV20-1|TRBD2|.|TRBJ2-1
CSAPASGGGSSYNEQFF
TGCAGTGCTCCCGCTAGCGGGGGGGGAAGCTCCTACAATGAGCAGTTCTTC
>TRBV18|.|few|TRBJ2-5
CASSPRGETQYF
TGTGCCAGCTCACCAAGGGGCGAGACCCAGTACTTC
>TRBV3-1|.|.|TRBJ2-1
CASRRGGNEQFF
TGTGCCAGCCGCCGGGGAGGCAATGAGCAGTTCTTC
>TRBV7-9|TRBD2|.|TRBJ2-1
CASSFALLAGNEQFF
TGTGCCAGCAGCTTCGCCCTCCTAGCGGGCAATGAGCAGTTCTTC
>TRBV29-1|.|.|TRBJ1-1
CSVVFVGRPIPEAFF
TGCAGCGTTGTTTTTGTTGGCAGGCCCATCCCTGAAGCTTTCTTT
>TRBV25-1|.|.|TRBJ1-6
CASSAISGRNSPLHF
TGTGCCAGCAGTGCCATCTCTGGACGGAATTCACCCCTCCACTTT
>TRBV5-4|.|.|TRBJ1-1
CASSLTQGPNTEAFF
TGTGCCAGCAGCCTGACTCAGGGCCCAAACACTGAAGCTTTCTTT
>TRBV7-2|.|.|TRBJ2-7
CASSLSGTKQYF
TGTGCCAGCAGCTTATCGGGGACCAAGCAGTACTTC
>TRBV20-1|TRBD1|.|TRBJ1-5
CSASTGTGGQPQHF
TGCAGTGCTAGTACGGGGACAGGGGGTCAGCCCCAGCATTTT
>TRBV28|.|.|TRBJ1-5
CASSLPMGGGQPQHF
TGTGCCAGCAGTTTGCCGATGGGGGGCGGTCAGCCCCAGCATTTT
>TRBV6-1|.|.|TRBJ2-7
CASRKSAGSESYEQYF
TGTGCCAGCCGTAAGTCGGCTGGGTCGGAGTCCTACGAGCAGTACTTC
>TRBV29-1|TRBD2|.|TRBJ2-5
CSVELLAGHETQYF
TGCAGCGTTGAGTTGCTAGCGGGGCATGAGACCCAGTACTTC
>TRBV29-1|.|.|TRBJ2-7
CSVWFPLRDEQYF
TGCAGCGTTTGGTTCCCCCTGAGGGACGAGCAGTACTTC
>TRBV7-2|.|.|TRBJ2-4
CASSKGGGSRRNIQYF
TGTGCCAGCAGCAAGGGTGGGGGCAGCCGGCGAAACATTCAGTACTTC
>TRBV19|.|.|TRBJ2-6
CASYSSGTGANVLTF
TGTGCCAGTTACTCGTCGGGTACTGGGGCCAACGTCCTGACTTTC
>TRBV20-1|TRBD2|.|TRBJ2-1
CSARRRSGVGYNEQFF
TGCAGTGCTAGGAGGAGAAGCGGGGTGGGCTACAATGAGCAGTTCTTC
>TRBV5-6|.|.|TRBJ2-2
CASSFLSSRTGELFF
TGTGCCAGCAGCTTTCTTTCTAGTCGTACCGGGGAGCTGTTTTTT
>TRBV12-3/TRBV12-4|.|.|TRBJ2-1
CASSSVTGEQFF
TGTGCCAGCAGTTCAGTCACTGGTGAGCAGTTCTTC
>TRBV7-8|.|.|TRBJ1-5
CASSPGRWAGGWSNQPQHF
TGTGCCAGCAGCCCCGGACGGTGGGCTGGGGGATGGAGCAATCAGCCCCAGCATTTT
>TRBV12-3/TRBV12-4|TRBD1|.|TRBJ1-4
CASSPGGRSSNEKLFF
TGTGCCAGCAGCCCAGGGGGGCGGTCATCTAATGAAAAACTGTTTTTT
>TRBV13|TRBD1|.|TRBJ1-4
CASSLQQGVGEKLFF
TGTGCCAGCAGCCTCCAACAGGGGGTGGGCGAAAAACTGTTTTTT
>TRBV20-1|.|.|TRBJ1-1
CSARGGRQVRNTEAFF
TGCAGTGCTAGAGGGGGGAGACAGGTTAGGAACACTGAAGCTTTCTTT
>TRBV3-1|.|.|TRBJ2-1
CASTYYNNEQFF
TGTGCCAGCACCTATTATAACAATGAGCAGTTCTTC
>TRBV28|.|.|TRBJ2-5
CASSPSEETQYF
TGTGCCAGCAGTCCCTCGGAAGAGACCCAGTACTTC
>TRBV27|TRBD2|.|TRBJ2-5
CASSFSGRGETQYF
TGTGCCAGCAGTTTTTCAGGGAGGGGTGAGACCCAGTACTTC
>TRBV20-1|.|.|TRBJ1-6
CSATATPLQSPLHF
TGCAGTGCTACCGCTACACCACTTCAGTCACCCCTCCACTTT
>TRBV12-3/TRBV12-4|.|.|TRBJ1-1
CASGRGLYTEAFF
TGTGCCTCAGGGCGGGGTCTCTACACTGAAGCTTTCTTT
>TRBV18|TRBD1|.|TRBJ1-5
CASSRNRGGQPQHF
TGTGCCAGCTCACGGAACAGGGGAGGCCAGCCCCAGCATTTT
>TRBV5-8|TRBD1|.|TRBJ1-1
CASSQWTGEAEAFF
TGTGCCAGCAGTCAGTGGACAGGGGAAGCTGAAGCTTTCTTT
>TRBV15|TRBD1|once|TRBJ2-5
CATSRDLTGPQETQYF
TGTGCCACCAGCAGAGATCTGACAGGGCCCCAAGAGACCCAGTACTTC